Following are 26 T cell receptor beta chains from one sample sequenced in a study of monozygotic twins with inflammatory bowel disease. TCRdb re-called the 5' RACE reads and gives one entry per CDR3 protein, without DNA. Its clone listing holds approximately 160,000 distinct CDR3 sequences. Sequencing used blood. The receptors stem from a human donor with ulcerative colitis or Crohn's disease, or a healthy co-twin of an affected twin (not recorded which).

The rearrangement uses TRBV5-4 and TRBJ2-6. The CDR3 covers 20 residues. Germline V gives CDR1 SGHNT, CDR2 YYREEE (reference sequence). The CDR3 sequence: CASSFTAVGHLEPGANVLTF.

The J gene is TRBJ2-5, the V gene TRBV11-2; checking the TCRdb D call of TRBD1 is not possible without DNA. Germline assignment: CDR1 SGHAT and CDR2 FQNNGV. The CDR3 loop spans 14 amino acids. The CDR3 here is CASSWNRGQETQYF.

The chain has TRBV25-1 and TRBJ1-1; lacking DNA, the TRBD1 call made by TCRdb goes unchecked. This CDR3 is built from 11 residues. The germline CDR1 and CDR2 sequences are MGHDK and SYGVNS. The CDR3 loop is CASRSGPEAFF.

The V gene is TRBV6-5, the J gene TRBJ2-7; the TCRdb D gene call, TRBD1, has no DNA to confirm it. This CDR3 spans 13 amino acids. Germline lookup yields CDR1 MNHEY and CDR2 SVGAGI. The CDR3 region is CASNQGEGYEQYF.

This chain's CDR3 is CSVLTGSFFYEQYF. V usage is TRBV29-1 and J usage is TRBJ2-7; checking the TCRdb D call of TRBD1 is not possible without DNA. There are 14 residues in the CDR3. Germline-derived CDR1 and CDR2 are SQVTM and ANQGSEA.

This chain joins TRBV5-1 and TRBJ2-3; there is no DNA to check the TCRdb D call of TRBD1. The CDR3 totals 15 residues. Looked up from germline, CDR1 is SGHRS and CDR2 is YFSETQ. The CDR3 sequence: CASSRQAEPPDTQYF.

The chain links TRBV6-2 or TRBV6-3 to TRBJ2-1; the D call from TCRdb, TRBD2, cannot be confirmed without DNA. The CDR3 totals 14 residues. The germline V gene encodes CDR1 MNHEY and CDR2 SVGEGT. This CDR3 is CASSYLTSGNEQFF.

The CDR3 sequence is CASSHRVGRYEQYF. V is TRBV19 and J is TRBJ2-7; the TCRdb D gene call, TRBD1, has no DNA to confirm it. CDR3 length: 14 amino acids. Germline values: CDR1 LNHDA, CDR2 SQIVND (reference sequence).

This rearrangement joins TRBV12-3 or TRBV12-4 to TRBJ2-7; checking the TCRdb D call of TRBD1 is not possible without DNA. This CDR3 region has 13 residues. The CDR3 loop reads CASSQSPQYEQYF.

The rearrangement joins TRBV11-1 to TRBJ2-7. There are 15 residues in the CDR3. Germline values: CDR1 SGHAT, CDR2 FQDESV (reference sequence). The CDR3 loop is CASSLLRLSSYEQYF.

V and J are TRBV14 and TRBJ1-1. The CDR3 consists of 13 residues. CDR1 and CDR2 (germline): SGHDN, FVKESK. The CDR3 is CASSQGGETEAFF.

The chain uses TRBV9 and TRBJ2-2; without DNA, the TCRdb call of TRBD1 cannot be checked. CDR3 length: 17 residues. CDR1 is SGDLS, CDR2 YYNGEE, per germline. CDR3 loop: CASSVGTGQPYTGELFF.

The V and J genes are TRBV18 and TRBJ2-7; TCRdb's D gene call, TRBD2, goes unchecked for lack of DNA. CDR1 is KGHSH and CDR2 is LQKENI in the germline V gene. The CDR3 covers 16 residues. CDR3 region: CASSVTSGASSYEQYF.

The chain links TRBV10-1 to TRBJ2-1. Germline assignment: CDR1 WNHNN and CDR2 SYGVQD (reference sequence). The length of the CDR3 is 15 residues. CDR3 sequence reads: CASSERSSPYNEQFF.

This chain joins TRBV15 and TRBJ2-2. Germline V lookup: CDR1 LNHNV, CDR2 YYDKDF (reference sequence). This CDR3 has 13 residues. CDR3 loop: CATSREDTGELFF.

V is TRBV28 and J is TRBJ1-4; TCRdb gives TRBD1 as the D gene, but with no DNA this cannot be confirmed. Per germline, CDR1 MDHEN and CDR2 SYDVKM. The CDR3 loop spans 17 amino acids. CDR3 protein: CASSPGQGAPTNEKLFF. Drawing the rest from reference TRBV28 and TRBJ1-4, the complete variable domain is DVKVTQSSRYLVKRTGEKVFLECVQDMDHENMFWYRQDPGLGLRLIYFSYDVKMKEKGDIPEGYSVSREKKERFSLILESASTNQTSMYLCASSPGQGAPTNEKLFFGSGTQLSVL.

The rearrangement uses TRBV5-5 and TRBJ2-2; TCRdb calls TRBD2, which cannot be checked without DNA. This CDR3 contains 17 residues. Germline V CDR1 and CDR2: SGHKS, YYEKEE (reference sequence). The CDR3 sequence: CASSLASSGSISGELFF.

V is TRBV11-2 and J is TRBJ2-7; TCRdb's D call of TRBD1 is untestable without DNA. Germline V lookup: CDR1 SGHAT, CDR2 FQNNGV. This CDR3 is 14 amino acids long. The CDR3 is CASSTRTESYEQYF.

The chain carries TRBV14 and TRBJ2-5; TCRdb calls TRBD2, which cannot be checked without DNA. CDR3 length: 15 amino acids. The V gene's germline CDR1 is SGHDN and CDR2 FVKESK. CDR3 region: CASSQDAVVSATQYF.

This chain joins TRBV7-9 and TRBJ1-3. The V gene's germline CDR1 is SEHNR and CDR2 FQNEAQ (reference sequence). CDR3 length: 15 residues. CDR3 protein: CASSFSAGPGNTIYF.

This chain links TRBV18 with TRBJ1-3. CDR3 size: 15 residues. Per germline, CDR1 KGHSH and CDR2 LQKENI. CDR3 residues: CASSPQGAFGNTIYF.

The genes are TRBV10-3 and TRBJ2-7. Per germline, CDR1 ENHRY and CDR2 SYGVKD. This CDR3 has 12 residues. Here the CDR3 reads CAISAVAYEQYF.

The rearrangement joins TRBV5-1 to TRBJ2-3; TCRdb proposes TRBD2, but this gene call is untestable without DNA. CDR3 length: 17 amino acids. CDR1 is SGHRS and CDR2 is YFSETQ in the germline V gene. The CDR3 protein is CASSLIVAGGYTDTQYF.

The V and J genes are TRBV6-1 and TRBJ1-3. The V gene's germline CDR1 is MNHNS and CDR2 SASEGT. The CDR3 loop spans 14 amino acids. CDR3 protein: CASSEGQFGNTIYF.

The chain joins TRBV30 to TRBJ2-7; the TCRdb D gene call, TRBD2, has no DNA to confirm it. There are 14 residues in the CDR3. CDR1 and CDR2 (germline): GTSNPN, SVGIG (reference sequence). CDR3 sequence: CAWTWSSGGYEQYF. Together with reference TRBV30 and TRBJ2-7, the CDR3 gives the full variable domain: SQTIHQWPATLVQPVGSPLSLECTVEGTSNPNLYWYRQAAGRGLQLLFYSVGIGQISSEVPQNLSASRPQDRQFILSSKKLLLSDSGFYLCAWTWSSGGYEQYFGPGTRLTVT.

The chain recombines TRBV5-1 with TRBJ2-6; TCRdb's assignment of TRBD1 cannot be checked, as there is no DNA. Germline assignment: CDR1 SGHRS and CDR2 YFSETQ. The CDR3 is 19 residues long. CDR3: CASSRDSGTGLAGANVLTF.